This T cell receptor (beta chain) was retrieved from a study of T cell repertoires in cytomegalovirus infection. Study details: Through public TCR beta signatures, both CMV infection and matching HLA type were indicated.

V was trimmed by 1 base and J by 8 bases, leaving 9 bases between them. Looked up from germline, CDR1 is MGHRA and CDR2 is YSYEKL. This CDR3 spans 13 amino acids. For this clonotype: Its antigen is currently unknown.

Study-level findings and limits: It was HLA-C-restricted CMV-specific TCR beta clonotypes that dominated the response ex vivo. Identification of carriers of CMV plus the relevant HLA was achieved through cumulative public TCR beta family frequency.

TCRdb independently ran MiXCR on the reads; one entry per CDR3 protein. The data hold around 740,000 distinct CDR3 sequences, with 35% observed a single time. This rearrangement joins TRBV4-1 to TRBJ2-1; tentatively, D is TRBD2 (5 bases). The TCR sequence derives from a human donor in good health (CMV status not recorded). Some clones in this sample may be carry-over from other donors' samples. The specimen sequenced was PBMCs. DNA of the CDR3: TGCGCCAGCAGCCAAGTCGGGGTCGATGAGCAGTTCTTC. It encodes CASSQVGVDEQFF.